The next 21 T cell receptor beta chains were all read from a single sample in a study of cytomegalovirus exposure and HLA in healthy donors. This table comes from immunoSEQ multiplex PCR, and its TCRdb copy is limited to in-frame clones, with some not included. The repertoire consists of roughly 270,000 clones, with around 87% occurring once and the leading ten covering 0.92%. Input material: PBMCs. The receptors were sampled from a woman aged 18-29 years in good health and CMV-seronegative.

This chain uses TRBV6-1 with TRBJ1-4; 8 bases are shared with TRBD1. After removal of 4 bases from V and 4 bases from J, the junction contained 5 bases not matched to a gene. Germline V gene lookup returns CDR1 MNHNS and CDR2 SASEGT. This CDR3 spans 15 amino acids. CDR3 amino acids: CASSGRDRINEKLFF. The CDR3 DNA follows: TGTGCCAGCAGTGGCCGGGACAGGATTAATGAAAAACTGTTTTTT.

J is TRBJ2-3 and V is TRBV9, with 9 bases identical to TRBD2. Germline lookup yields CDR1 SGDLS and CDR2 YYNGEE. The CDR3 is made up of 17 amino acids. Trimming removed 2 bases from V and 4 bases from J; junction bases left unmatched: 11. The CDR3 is CASSVEGAGGPPDTQYF. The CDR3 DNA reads TGTGCCAGCAGCGTGGAGGGGGCGGGAGGGCCCCCAGATACGCAGTATTTT.

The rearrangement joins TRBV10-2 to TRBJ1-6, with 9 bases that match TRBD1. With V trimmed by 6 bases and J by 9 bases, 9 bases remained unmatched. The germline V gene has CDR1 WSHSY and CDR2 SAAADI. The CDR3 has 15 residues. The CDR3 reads CASRDTGGGGSPLHF. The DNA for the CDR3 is TGCGCCAGCAGGGATACAGGGGGCGGCGGTTCACCCCTCCACTTT.

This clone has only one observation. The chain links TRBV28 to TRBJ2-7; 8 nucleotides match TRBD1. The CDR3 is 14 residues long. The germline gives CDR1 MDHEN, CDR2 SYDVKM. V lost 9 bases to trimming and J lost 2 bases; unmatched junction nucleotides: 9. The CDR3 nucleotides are TGTGCCAGTAATCCGACAGGGGCCCCCTACGAGCAGTACTTC. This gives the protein CASNPTGAPYEQYF.

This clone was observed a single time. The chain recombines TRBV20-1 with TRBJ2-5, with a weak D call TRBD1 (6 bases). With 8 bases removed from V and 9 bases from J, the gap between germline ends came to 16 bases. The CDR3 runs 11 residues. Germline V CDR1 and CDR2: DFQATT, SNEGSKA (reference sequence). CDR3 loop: CSIPLNRAQYF. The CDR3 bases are TGCAGTATCCCCCTTAACAGGGCCCAGTACTTC.

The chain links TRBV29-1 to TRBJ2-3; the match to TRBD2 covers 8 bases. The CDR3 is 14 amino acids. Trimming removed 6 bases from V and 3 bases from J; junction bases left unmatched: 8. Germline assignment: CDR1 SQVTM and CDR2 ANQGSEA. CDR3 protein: CSVGREARTDTQYF. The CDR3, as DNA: TGCAGCGTGGGGCGGGAGGCGCGTACAGATACGCAGTATTTT.

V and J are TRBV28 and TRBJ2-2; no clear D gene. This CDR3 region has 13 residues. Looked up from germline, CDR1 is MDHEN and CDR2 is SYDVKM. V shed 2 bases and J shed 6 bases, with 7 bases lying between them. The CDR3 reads CASSLASPGELFF. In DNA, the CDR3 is TGTGCCAGCAGTTTAGCGAGCCCCGGGGAGCTGTTTTTT.

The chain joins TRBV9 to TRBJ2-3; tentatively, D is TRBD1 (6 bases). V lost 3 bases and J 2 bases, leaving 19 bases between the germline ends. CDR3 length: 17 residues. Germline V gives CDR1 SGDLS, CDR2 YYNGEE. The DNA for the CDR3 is TGTGCCAGCAGCGCTAGAGTCGTGGACAGAATCACAGATACGCAGTATTTT. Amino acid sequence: CASSARVVDRITDTQYF.

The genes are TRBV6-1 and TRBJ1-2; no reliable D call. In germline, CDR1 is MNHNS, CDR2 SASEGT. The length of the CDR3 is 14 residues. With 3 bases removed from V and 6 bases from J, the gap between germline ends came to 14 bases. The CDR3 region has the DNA TGTGCCAGCAGTGACCGTACGAAGCAACATGGCTACACCTTC. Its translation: CASSDRTKQHGYTF.

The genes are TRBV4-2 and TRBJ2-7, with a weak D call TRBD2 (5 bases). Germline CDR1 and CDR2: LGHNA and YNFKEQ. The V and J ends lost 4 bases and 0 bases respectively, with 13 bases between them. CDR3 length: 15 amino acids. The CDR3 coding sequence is TGTGCCAGCAGCCCACAGACGGGGAGCTCCTACGAGCAGTACTTC. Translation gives CASSPQTGSSYEQYF.

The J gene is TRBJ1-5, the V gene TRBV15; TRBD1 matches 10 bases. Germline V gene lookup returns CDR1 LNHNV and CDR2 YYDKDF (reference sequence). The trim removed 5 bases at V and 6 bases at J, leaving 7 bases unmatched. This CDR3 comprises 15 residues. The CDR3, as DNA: TGTGCCACCAGCCTCGCGACAGGGGGCTTTCAGCCCCAGCATTTT. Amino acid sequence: CATSLATGGFQPQHF.

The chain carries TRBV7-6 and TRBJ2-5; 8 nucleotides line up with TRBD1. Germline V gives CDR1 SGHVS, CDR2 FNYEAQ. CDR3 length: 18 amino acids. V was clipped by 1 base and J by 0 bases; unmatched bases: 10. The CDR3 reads CASSLVFQGAIHQETQYF. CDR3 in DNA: TGTGCCAGCAGCTTAGTTTTTCAGGGGGCGATCCACCAAGAGACCCAGTACTTC. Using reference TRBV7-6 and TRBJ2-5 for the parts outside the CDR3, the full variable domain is GAGVSQSPRYKVTKRGQDVALRCDPISGHVSLYWYRQALGQGPEFLTYFNYEAQQDKSGLPNDRFSAERPEGSISTLTIQRTEQRDSAMYRCASSLVFQGAIHQETQYFGPGTRLLVL.

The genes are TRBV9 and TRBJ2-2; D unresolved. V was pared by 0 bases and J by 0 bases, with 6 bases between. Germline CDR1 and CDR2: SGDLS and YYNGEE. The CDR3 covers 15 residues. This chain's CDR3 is CASSVGPANTGELFF. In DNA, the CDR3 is TGTGCCAGCAGCGTAGGCCCAGCGAACACCGGGGAGCTGTTTTTT.

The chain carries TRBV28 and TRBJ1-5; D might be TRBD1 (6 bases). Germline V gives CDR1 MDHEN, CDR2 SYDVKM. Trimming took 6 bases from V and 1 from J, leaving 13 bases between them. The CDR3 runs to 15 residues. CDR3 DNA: TGTGCCAGCAGAGGGCAGGGGAAGAGCAATCAGCCCCAGCATTTT. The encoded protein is CASRGQGKSNQPQHF. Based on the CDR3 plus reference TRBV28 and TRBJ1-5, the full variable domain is DVKVTQSSRYLVKRTGEKVFLECVQDMDHENMFWYRQDPGLGLRLIYFSYDVKMKEKGDIPEGYSVSREKKERFSLILESASTNQTSMYLCASRGQGKSNQPQHFGDGTRLSIL.

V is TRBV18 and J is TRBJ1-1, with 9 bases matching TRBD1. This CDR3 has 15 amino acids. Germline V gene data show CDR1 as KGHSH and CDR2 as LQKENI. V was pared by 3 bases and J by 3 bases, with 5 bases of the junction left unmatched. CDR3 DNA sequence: TGTGCCAGCTCACCCGCCGGGACAGGGCACACTGAAGCTTTCTTT. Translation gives CASSPAGTGHTEAFF. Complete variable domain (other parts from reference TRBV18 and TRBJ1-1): NAGVMQNPRHLVRRRGQEARLRCSPMKGHSHVYWYRQLPEEGLKFMVYLQKENIIDESGMPKERFSAEFPKEGPSILRIQQVVRGDSAAYFCASSPAGTGHTEAFFGQGTRLTVV.

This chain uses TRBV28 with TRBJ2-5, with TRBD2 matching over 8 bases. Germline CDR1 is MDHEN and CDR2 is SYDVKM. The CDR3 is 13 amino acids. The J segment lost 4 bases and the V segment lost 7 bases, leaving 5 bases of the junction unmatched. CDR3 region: CASITGGGETQYF. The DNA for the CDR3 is TGTGCCAGCATAACGGGGGGGGGAGAGACCCAGTACTTC.

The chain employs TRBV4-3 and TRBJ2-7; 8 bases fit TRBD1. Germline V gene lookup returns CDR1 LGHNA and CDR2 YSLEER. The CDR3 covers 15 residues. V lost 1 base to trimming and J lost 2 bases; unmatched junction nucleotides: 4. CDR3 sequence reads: CASSQGQGSPYEQYF. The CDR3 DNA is TGCGCCAGCAGCCAAGGACAGGGGTCCCCCTACGAGCAGTACTTC.

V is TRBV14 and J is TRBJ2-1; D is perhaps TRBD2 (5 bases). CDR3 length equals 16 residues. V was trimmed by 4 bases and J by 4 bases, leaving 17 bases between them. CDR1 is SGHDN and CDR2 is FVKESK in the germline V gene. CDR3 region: CASSPSLVSIYNEQFF. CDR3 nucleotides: TGTGCCAGCAGCCCCTCACTAGTCTCGATTTACAATGAGCAGTTCTTC.

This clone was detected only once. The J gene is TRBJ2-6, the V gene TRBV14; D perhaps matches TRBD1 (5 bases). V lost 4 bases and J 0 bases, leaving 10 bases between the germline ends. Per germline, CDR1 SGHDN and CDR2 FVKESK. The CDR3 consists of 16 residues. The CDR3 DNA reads TGTGCCAGCAGCCCGCAGGGCTTCTCTGGGGCCAACGTCCTGACTTTC. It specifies CASSPQGFSGANVLTF.

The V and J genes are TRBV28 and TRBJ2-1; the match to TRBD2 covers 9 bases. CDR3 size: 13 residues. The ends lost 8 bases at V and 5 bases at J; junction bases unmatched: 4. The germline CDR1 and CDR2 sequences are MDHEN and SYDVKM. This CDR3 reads CASLAGIHNEQFF. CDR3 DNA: TGTGCCAGCCTAGCGGGGATTCACAATGAGCAGTTCTTC.

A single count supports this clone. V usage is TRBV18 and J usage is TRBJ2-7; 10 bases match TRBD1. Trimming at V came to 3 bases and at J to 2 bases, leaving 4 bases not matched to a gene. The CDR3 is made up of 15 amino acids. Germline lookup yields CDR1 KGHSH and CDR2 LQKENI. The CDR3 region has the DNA TGTGCCAGCTCACCTCGGGGACAGGGGCCCTACGAGCAGTACTTC. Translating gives CASSPRGQGPYEQYF.